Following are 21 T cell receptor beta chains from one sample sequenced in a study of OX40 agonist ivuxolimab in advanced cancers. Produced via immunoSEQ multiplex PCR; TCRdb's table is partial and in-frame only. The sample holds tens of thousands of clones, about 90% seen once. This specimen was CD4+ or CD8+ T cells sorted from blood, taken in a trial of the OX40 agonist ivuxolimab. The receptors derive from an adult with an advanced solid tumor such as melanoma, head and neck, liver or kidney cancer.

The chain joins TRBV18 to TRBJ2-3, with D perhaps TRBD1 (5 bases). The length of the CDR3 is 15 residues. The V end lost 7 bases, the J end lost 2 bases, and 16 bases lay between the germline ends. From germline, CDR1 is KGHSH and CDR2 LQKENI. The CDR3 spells CASLARGQTTDTQYF. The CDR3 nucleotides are TGTGCCAGCTTAGCCCGCGGACAAACCACAGATACGCAGTATTTT. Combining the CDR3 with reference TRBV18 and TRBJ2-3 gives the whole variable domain NAGVMQNPRHLVRRRGQEARLRCSPMKGHSHVYWYRQLPEEGLKFMVYLQKENIIDESGMPKERFSAEFPKEGPSILRIQQVVRGDSAAYFCASLARGQTTDTQYFGPGTRLTVL.

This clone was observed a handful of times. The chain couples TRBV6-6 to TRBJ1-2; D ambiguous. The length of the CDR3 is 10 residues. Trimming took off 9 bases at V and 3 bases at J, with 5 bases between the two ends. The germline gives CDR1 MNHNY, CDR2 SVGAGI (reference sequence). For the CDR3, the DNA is TGTGCCAGTTTTGACTATGGCTACACCTTC. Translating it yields CASFDYGYTF.

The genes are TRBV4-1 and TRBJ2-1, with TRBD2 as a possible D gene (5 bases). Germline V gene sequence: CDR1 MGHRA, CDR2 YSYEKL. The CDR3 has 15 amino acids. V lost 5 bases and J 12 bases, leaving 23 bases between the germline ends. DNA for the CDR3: TGCGCCAGCAGCAATAGGGCTACACGGGAACATGGGCAGTTCTTC. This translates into CASSNRATREHGQFF.

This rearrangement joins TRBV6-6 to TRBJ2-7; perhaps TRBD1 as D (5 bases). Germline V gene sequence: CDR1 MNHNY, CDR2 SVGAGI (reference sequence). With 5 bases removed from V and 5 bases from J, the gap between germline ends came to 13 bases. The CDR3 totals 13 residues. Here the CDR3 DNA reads TGTGCCAGCAGTCTAGTAGGGGCCAACGAGCAGTACTTC. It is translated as CASSLVGANEQYF.

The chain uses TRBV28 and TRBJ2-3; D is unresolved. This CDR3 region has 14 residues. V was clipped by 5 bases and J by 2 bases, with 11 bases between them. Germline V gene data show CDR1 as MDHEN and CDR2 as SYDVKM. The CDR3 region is CASSPLTLTDTQYF. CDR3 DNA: TGTGCCAGCAGTCCATTGACCCTCACAGATACGCAGTATTTT. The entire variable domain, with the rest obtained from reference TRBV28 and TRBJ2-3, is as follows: DVKVTQSSRYLVKRTGEKVFLECVQDMDHENMFWYRQDPGLGLRLIYFSYDVKMKEKGDIPEGYSVSREKKERFSLILESASTNQTSMYLCASSPLTLTDTQYFGPGTRLTVL.

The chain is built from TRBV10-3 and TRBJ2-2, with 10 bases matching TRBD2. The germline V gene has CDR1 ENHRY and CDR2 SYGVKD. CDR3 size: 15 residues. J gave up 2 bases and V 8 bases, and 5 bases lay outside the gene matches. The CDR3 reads CAIGWTSGNTGELFF. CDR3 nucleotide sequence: TGTGCCATCGGATGGACTAGCGGTAACACCGGGGAGCTGTTTTTT.

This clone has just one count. The CDR3 region has the DNA TGTGCCAGCAGCTTCGTGGACAGGCGGTTCTTC. Translated, it gives CASSFVDRRFF. The rearrangement uses TRBV5-8 and TRBJ2-1, with 7 bases fitting TRBD1. V lost 2 bases and J lost 15; bases outside the gene matches: 5. The germline V gene has CDR1 SGHTS and CDR2 YDEGEE. This CDR3 has 11 amino acids.

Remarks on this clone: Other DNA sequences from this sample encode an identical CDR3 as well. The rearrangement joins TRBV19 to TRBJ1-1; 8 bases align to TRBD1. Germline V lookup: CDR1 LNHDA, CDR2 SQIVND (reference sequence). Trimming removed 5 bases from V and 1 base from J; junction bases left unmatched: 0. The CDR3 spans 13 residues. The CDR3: CASSDRGNTEAFF. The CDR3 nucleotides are TGTGCCAGTAGTGACAGGGGGAACACTGAAGCTTTCTTT.

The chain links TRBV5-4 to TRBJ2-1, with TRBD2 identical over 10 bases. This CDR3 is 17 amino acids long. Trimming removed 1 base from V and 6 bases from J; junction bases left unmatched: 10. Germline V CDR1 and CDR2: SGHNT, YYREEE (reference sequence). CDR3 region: CASSLLAGDLLFNEQFF. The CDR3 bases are TGTGCCAGCAGCTTGCTAGCGGGAGACCTCTTGTTCAATGAGCAGTTCTTC.

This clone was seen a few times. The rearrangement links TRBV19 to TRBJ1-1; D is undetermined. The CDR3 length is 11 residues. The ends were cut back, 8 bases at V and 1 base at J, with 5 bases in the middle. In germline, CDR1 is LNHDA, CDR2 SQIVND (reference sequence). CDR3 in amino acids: CASDGNTEAFF. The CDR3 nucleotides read TGTGCCAGTGATGGGAACACTGAAGCTTTCTTT.

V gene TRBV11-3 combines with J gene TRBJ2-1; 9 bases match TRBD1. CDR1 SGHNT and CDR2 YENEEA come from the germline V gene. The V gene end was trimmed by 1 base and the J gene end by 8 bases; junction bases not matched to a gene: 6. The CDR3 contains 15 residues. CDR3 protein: CASSLGGQGRDEQFF. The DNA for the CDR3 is TGTGCCAGCAGCTTAGGGGGACAGGGAAGGGATGAGCAGTTCTTC.

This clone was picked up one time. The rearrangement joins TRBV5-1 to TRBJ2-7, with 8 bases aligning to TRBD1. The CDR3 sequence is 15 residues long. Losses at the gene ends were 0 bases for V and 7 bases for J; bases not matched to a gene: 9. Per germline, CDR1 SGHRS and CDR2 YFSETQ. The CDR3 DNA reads TGCGCCAGCAGCTTGGACGGCAGGGGGCTTAGGGAGCAGTACTTC. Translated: CASSLDGRGLREQYF.

The CDR3 nucleotides read TGTGCCAGCAGCCCGCAGAGGACCTCTGGGGCCAACGTCCTGACTTTC. Translated: CASSPQRTSGANVLTF. J is TRBJ2-6 and V is TRBV14, with unresolved D. Germline V CDR1 and CDR2: SGHDN, FVKESK. CDR3 length: 16 residues. With 4 bases removed from V and 0 bases from J, the gap between germline ends came to 10 bases.

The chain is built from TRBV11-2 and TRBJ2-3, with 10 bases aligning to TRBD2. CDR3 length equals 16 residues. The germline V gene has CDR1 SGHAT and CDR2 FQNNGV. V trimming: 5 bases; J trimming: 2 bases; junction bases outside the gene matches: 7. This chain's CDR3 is CASSLRTSGFTDTQYF. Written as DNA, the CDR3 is TGTGCCAGCAGCCTTAGGACTAGCGGTTTCACAGATACGCAGTATTTT.

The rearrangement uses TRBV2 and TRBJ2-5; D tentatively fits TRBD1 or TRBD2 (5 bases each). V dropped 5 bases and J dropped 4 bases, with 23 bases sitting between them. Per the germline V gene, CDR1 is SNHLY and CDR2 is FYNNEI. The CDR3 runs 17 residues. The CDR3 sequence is CASSRSGTRRGSETQYF. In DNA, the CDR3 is TGTGCCAGCAGTCGGTCCGGGACCCGGAGAGGGTCAGAGACCCAGTACTTC.

CDR3 sequence (DNA): TGTGCCAGCAGTTTTAGGGTTATAGGGGCGGGAGCTTACAATGAGCAGTTCTTC. This encodes CASSFRVIGAGAYNEQFF. The rearrangement links TRBV27 to TRBJ2-1, with 7 bases that match TRBD2. V lost 3 bases and J lost 4; bases outside the gene matches: 15. This CDR3 comprises 18 residues. Germline V gives CDR1 MNHEY, CDR2 SMNVEV (reference sequence).

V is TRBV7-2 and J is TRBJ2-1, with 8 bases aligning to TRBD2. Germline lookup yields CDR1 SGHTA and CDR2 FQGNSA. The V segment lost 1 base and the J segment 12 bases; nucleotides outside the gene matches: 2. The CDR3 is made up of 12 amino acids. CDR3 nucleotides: TGTGCCAGCAGCTTAGAACTAGCGGTGCAGTTCTTC. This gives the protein CASSLELAVQFF.

CDR3 loop: CASSPGGHNQPQHF. In DNA, the CDR3 is TGTGCCAGCAGCCCCGGGGGTCACAATCAGCCCCAGCATTTT. The chain couples TRBV6-1 to TRBJ1-5; perhaps TRBD1 as D (5 bases). CDR3 size: 14 residues. V was shortened by 6 bases and J by 3 bases, with 12 bases between the two germline ends. Germline CDR1 is MNHNS and CDR2 is SASEGT.

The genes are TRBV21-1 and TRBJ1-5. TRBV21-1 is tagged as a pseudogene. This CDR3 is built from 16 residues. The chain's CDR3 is CASSKEGSGPRQPQHF. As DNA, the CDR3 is TGTGCCAGCAGCAAAGAGGGATCCGGCCCCAGACAGCCCCAGCATTTT.

As DNA, the CDR3 is TGTGCCAGCTCCCCCGCGGGGACAAAGCAGTTCTTC. Amino acids: CASSPAGTKQFF. The V call is TRBV28, the J call TRBJ2-1, with D possibly being TRBD1 or TRBD2 (6 bases each). CDR1 and CDR2 from the germline V gene are MDHEN and SYDVKM. V was clipped by 8 bases and J by 11 bases, with 16 bases between them. This CDR3 region has 12 residues.

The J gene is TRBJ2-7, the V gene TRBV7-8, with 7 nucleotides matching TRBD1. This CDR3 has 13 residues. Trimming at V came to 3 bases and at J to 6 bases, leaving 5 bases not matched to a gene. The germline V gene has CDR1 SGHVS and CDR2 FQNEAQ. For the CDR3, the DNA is TGTGCCAGCAGCTTCGAGACAGGGCCCGAGCAGTACTTC. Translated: CASSFETGPEQYF.